This T cell receptor beta chain was recovered during a study of regulatory T cells in long-lasting Graves disease. Study information: Graves' cases, newly diagnosed, had used antithyroid drugs under 3 months.

Time point given: newly diagnosed GD, antithyroid drugs for less than 3 months. Isolated PBMC RNA provided the starting material for the TCR library. This CDR3 contains 15 residues. In germline, CDR1 is SGHTA, CDR2 FQGNSA. This clonotype was counted at least ten times. One end of the junction varies from germline; a read error may be responsible. Construction of the TCR beta libraries employed iRepertoire HTBI primers in conjunction with Arm-PCR of CDR3 regions. From the multiplex PCR reads, TCRdb called clonotypes with MiXCR, one entry per CDR3 protein. The sample has 400,000 to 500,000 distinct CDR3 sequences, about 16% seen once. The data also belong to a second study, concerning T cells in Graves' hyperthyroidism and ophthalmopathy.

The material sequenced was peripheral blood mononuclear cells (PBMCs), taken at new diagnosis, from a patient treated with antithyroid drugs. The rearrangement uses TRBV7-2 and TRBJ2-7, with 7 bases that match TRBD1. This clonotype was sampled from a woman between 18 and 30 years old with Graves disease. CDR3 region: CASSLGRGRSYEQYF. CDR3 coding DNA: TGTGCCAGCAGTTTAGGCAGGGGGAGATCCTACGAGCAGTACTTC.